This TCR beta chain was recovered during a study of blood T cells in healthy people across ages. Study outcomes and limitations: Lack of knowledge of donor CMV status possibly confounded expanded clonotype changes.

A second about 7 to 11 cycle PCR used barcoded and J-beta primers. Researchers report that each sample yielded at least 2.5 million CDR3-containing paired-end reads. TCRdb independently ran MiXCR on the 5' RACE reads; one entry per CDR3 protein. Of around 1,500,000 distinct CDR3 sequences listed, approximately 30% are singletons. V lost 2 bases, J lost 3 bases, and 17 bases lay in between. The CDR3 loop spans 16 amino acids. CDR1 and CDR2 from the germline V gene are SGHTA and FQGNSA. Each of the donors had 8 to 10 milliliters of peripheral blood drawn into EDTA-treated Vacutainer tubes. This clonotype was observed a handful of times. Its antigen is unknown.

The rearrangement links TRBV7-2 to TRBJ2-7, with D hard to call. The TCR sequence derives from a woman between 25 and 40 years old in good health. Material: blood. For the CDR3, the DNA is TGTGCCAGCAGCTTACAGGCCGGCAGACCGAGCTACGAGCAGTACTTC. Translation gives CASSLQAGRPSYEQYF.